Below are 9 T cell receptor beta chains sequenced from a single sample in a study of shared clonotypes between healthy human individuals. TCRdb's copy holds only in-frame clones and misses some; the assay was immunoSEQ multiplex PCR. The table lists around 2,000,000 clones, 85% to 95% of them singletons. CD45RO negativity and positive selection for CCR7 defined naive CD8 cells, a population that excluded terminally differentiated effector memory CD45RA+ cells. The specimen sequenced was naive CD8+ T cells sorted from blood. The receptors shown here come from a young man in good health.

This chain uses TRBV7-9 with TRBJ2-1; weak D call: TRBD2 (6 bases). Germline V gives CDR1 SEHNR, CDR2 FQNEAQ (reference sequence). CDR3 length: 17 residues. V was cut by 4 bases and J by 3 bases, with 19 bases left in between. In DNA form, the CDR3 reads TGTGCCAGCAGCTCCCTAGGCAGGGAGGCATACTACAATGAGCAGTTCTTC. This encodes CASSSLGREAYYNEQFF.

This clone was seen a single time. J is TRBJ2-7 and V is TRBV7-9, with TRBD2 matching over 10 bases. Germline CDR1 is SEHNR and CDR2 is FQNEAQ (reference sequence). Trimming took 4 bases from V and 3 from J; bases not matched to a gene: 9. This CDR3 contains 16 residues. The CDR3, as DNA: TGTGCCAGCAGCTCATCGGCCGGGACTAGCGTCTACGAGCAGTACTTC. Its protein is CASSSSAGTSVYEQYF.

The genes are TRBV5-4 and TRBJ1-1; D may be TRBD1 (6 bases). The CDR3 runs to 14 residues. Germline V CDR1 and CDR2: SGHNT, YYREEE (reference sequence). With 6 bases removed from V and 0 bases from J, the gap between germline ends came to 12 bases. The CDR3 DNA reads TGTGCCAGCACTCGGGCAGGGGTGAACACTGAAGCTTTCTTT. This gives the protein CASTRAGVNTEAFF.

The CDR3 here is CASSQDENLGDDEQYF. DNA of the CDR3: TGCGCCAGCAGCCAAGATGAGAACCTGGGTGACGACGAGCAGTACTTC. The J gene is TRBJ2-7, the V gene TRBV4-3; D uncertain. V lost 0 bases to trimming and J lost 5 bases, with 17 bases between them. The CDR3 is 16 residues long. The germline V gene encodes CDR1 LGHNA and CDR2 YSLEER.

The genes are TRBV10-3 and TRBJ2-1, with D maybe TRBD2 (6 bases). From germline, CDR1 is ENHRY and CDR2 SYGVKD. The CDR3 runs to 14 residues. V was trimmed by 8 bases and J by 9 bases, leaving 20 bases between them. The CDR3 sequence is CAIGTLAAEGEQFF. The DNA for the CDR3 is TGTGCCATCGGGACTTTGGCGGCGGAGGGTGAGCAGTTCTTC.

The chain carries TRBV11-2 and TRBJ1-2; 7 positions match TRBD1. J was trimmed by 4 bases and V by 5 bases; bases with no gene match: 7. The CDR3 has 14 residues. The germline CDR1 and CDR2 sequences are SGHAT and FQNNGV. CDR3 residues: CASSRLDRPYGYTF. The CDR3 bases are TGTGCCAGCAGCCGCCTGGACAGGCCCTATGGCTACACCTTC.

V gene TRBV4-3 combines with J gene TRBJ2-1; 8 positions agree with TRBD2. With V trimmed by 0 bases and J by 6 bases, 4 bases remained unmatched. CDR3 length: 15 residues. Germline V lookup: CDR1 LGHNA, CDR2 YSLEER. DNA for the CDR3: TGCGCCAGCAGCCAAGATAGCGGGATGGTCAATGAGCAGTTCTTC. Protein sequence: CASSQDSGMVNEQFF.

V gene TRBV4-1 combines with J gene TRBJ2-7; D possibly corresponds to TRBD2 (5 bases). This CDR3 region has 15 residues. Germline CDR1 reads MGHRA; CDR2 reads YSYEKL. V was shortened by 6 bases and J by 3 bases, with 18 bases between the two germline ends. In nucleotides, the CDR3 is TGCGCCAGCAGTACGGACTCGAGGTCTGTCTACGAGCAGTACTTC. It yields the protein CASSTDSRSVYEQYF.

With respect to this clone: One end of the junction varies from germline; a read error may be responsible. The sample has other DNA sequences that encode this CDR3 too. The chain couples TRBV7-9 to TRBJ2-1, with TRBD2 matching over 8 bases. The CDR3 extends over 11 amino acids. Germline V gene data show CDR1 as SEHNR and CDR2 as FQNEAQ (reference sequence). The CDR3, as DNA: TGTGCCAGCAGTTTAGCGGGAGAGCAGTTCTTC. Translation gives CASSLAGEQFF. The full variable domain, with the rest looked up from reference TRBV7-9 and TRBJ2-1, is DTGVSQNPRHKITKRGQNVTFRCDPISEHNRLYWYRQTLGQGPEFLTYFQNEAQLEKSRLLSDRFSAERPKGSFSTLEIQRTEQGDSAMYLCASSLAGEQFFGPGTRLTVL.